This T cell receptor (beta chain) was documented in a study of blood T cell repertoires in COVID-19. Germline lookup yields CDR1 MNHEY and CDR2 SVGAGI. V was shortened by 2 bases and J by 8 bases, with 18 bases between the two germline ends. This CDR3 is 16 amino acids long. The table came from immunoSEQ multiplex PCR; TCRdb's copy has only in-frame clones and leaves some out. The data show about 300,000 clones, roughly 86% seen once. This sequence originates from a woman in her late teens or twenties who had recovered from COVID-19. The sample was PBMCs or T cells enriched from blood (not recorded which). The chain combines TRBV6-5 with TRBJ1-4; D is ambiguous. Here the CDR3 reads CASSYNLPPSEEKLFF. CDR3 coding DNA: TGTGCCAGCAGTTACAATCTACCCCCTAGTGAGGAAAAACTGTTTTTT.